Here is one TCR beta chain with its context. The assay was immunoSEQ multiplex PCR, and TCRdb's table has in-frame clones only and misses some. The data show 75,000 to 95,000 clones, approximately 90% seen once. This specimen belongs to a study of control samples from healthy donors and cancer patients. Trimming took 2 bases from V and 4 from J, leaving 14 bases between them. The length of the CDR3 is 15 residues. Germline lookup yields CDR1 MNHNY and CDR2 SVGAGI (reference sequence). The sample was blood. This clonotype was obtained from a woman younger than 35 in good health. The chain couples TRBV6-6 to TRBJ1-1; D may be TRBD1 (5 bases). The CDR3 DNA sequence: TGTGCCAGCAGTTACGGCGGGACCGGGGGCACTGAAGCTTTCTTT. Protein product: CASSYGGTGGTEAFF.